This is a list of T cell receptor beta chains from one sample in a study of cytomegalovirus exposure and HLA in healthy donors. TCRdb's table, derived via immunoSEQ multiplex PCR, lists solely in-frame clones and lacks some. The sample holds 110,000 to 150,000 clones; 70% to 80% are singletons and the top ten take around 2.4%. Specimen: PBMCs. The receptors come from a woman in her late teens or twenties in good health and CMV-seropositive. Each CDR3 is given with its conserved first and last residue. A D gene is named only where the DNA matches it firmly. Size is omitted from some rows. Given values are once, few, many or a class for expanded clones.

TRBJ1-2 | - | TRBD1 | TRBV14 | CASSQTGGRDSYGYTF | TGTGCCAGCAGCCAAACAGGGGGCCGGGATAGCTATGGCTACACCTTC
TRBJ2-7 | - | - | TRBV2 | CASSLRQELTYEQYF | TGTGCCAGCAGTTTAAGACAGGAACTAACCTACGAGCAGTACTTC
TRBJ2-2 | - | - | TRBV7-9 | CASSLGGYANTGELFF | TGTGCCAGCAGCTTAGGAGGGTACGCGAACACCGGGGAGCTGTTTTTT
TRBJ2-7 | - | - | TRBV27 | CASSPLPGSYEQYF | TGTGCCAGCAGTCCCCTTCCAGGGTCCTACGAGCAGTACTTC
TRBJ2-7 | few | TRBD2 | TRBV5-1 | CASSPSSGGRYEQYF | TGCGCCAGCAGCCCGTCTAGCGGGGGGCGCTACGAGCAGTACTTC
TRBJ1-1 | - | - | TRBV5-1 | CASSLIPQNTEAFF | TGCGCCAGCAGCTTGATCCCCCAGAACACTGAAGCTTTCTTT
TRBJ1-5 | - | - | TRBV5-1 | CASSLAGRGNQPQHF | TGCGCCAGCAGCTTGGCAGGGAGGGGGAATCAGCCCCAGCATTTT
TRBJ2-1 | - | TRBD2 | TRBV6-1 | CASSPDWTSLYEQFF | TGTGCCAGCAGTCCAGACTGGACTAGCCTCTATGAGCAGTTCTTC
TRBJ2-5 | - | TRBD1 | TRBV7-2 | CASSPPDRAETQYF | TGTGCCAGCAGCCCCCCAGACAGGGCGGAGACCCAGTACTTC
TRBJ1-1 | - | - | TRBV27 | CASSPQRTPNTEAFF | TGTGCCAGCAGCCCGCAGAGGACACCGAACACTGAAGCTTTCTTT
TRBJ2-7 | - | - | TRBV5-1 | CASSLAINADEQYF | TGCGCCAGCAGCTTGGCCATAAACGCGGACGAGCAGTACTTC
TRBJ2-7 | - | TRBD1 | TRBV23-1 | CASSQRQGDEQYF | TGCGCCAGCAGTCAAAGACAGGGGGACGAGCAGTACTTC
TRBJ1-2 | - | TRBD1 | TRBV7-9 | CASRRQGVGAPNYGYTF | TGTGCCAGCAGAAGACAGGGAGTCGGGGCCCCTAACTATGGCTACACCTTC
TRBJ1-2 | - | TRBD1 | TRBV18 | CASSPYGQGTRDANGYTF | TGTGCCAGCTCGCCCTACGGACAGGGGACTCGTGACGCCAATGGCTACACCTTC
TRBJ1-2 | - | TRBD1 | TRBV6-1 | CASRFSTGELYGYTF | TGTGCCAGCCGGTTCTCAACAGGGGAACTCTATGGCTACACCTTC
TRBJ1-2 | - | - | TRBV7-9 | CASSSTDYGYTF | TGTGCCAGCAGCTCAACGGACTATGGCTACACCTTC
TRBJ2-6 | - | - | TRBV2 | CASSPRGAGANVLTF | TGTGCCAGCAGTCCCCGGGGGGCCGGGGCCAACGTCCTGACTTTC
TRBJ1-1 | - | - | TRBV28 | CASSLVQRNTEAFF | TGTGCCAGCAGTTTGGTACAAAGGAACACTGAAGCTTTCTTT
TRBJ2-1 | - | TRBD2 | TRBV28 | CASSLQPGGTEQFF | TGTGCCAGCAGCTTACAACCGGGGGGGACTGAGCAGTTCTTC
TRBJ2-3 | few | TRBD2 | TRBV9 | CASSVDPGLAVTQYF | TGTGCCAGCAGCGTAGACCCTGGACTAGCGGTTACGCAGTATTTT
TRBJ1-5 | - | - | TRBV21-1 | CASSRNRDSNSNQPQHF | TGTGCCAGCAGCAGGAACCGGGACAGTAATAGCAATCAGCCCCAGCATTTT
TRBJ1-2 | - | - | TRBV19 | CASRPSGSRGYGYTF | TGTGCCAGTAGGCCCTCGGGTTCAAGGGGATATGGCTACACCTTC
TRBJ2-3 | - | - | TRBV6-1 | CASSQRGGDTQYF | TGTGCCAGCAGCCAAAGGGGAGGAGATACGCAGTATTTT
TRBJ2-2 | - | - | TRBV9 | CASSVRTSGELFF | TGTGCCAGCAGCGTGAGGACAAGCGGGGAGCTGTTTTTT
TRBJ2-7 | - | - | TRBV19 | CASSISGGFVYEQYF | TGTGCCAGTAGTATTTCGGGGGGCTTTGTCTACGAGCAGTACTTC
TRBJ1-5 | - | - | TRBV21-1 | CASSKAENDSNQPQHF | TGTGCCAGCAGCAAAGCAGAGAACGATAGCAATCAGCCCCAGCATTTT
TRBJ1-2 | once | - | TRBV19 | CASSIAPAGAYYGYTF | TGTGCCAGTAGTATAGCTCCGGCGGGGGCCTACTATGGCTACACCTTC
TRBJ2-7 | few | TRBD1 | TRBV7-2 | CASSRTTGAYEQYF | TGTGCCAGCAGCCGTACAACAGGGGCCTACGAGCAGTACTTC
TRBJ2-5 | - | TRBD2 | TRBV7-2 | CASSLAPSGGAQGGRETQYF | TGTGCCAGCAGCTTAGCCCCCAGCGGGGGGGCCCAAGGGGGACGGGAGACCCAGTACTTC
TRBJ1-2 | - | - | TRBV7-6 | CASSLMGNGYTF | TGTGCCAGCAGCTTAATGGGCAATGGCTACACCTTC
TRBJ2-7 | few | - | TRBV28 | CASSPPGSDSYEQYF | TGTGCCAGCAGTCCTCCGGGGTCAGACTCATACGAGCAGTACTTC
TRBJ1-1 | - | - | TRBV6-5 | CASSSPPAGITEAFF | TGTGCCAGCAGTTCCCCCCCAGCAGGGATCACTGAAGCTTTCTTT
TRBJ2-3 | - | - | TRBV11-2 | CASSLGPNWGETTDTQYF | TGTGCCAGCAGCTTAGGGCCTAATTGGGGGGAAACCACAGATACGCAGTATTTT
TRBJ1-3 | - | TRBD1 | TRBV4-2 | CASSQAGTGAGNTIYF | TGTGCCAGCAGCCAAGCCGGGACAGGGGCTGGAAACACCATATATTTT
TRBJ2-1 | - | TRBD2 | TRBV30 | CAWSVPASGGLRNYNEQFF | TGTGCCTGGAGTGTACCGGCTAGCGGGGGCCTCCGTAACTACAATGAGCAGTTCTTC
TRBJ2-7 | - | TRBD2 | TRBV6-1 | CASSLAGGPEQYF | TGTGCCAGCAGCCTAGCGGGGGGGCCCGAGCAGTACTTC
TRBJ1-4 | - | - | TRBV9 | CASSVGAGNEKLFF | TGTGCCAGCAGCGTAGGAGCAGGAAATGAAAAACTGTTTTTT
TRBJ2-7 | - | - | TRBV27 | CASRNSIYEQYF | TGTGCCAGCAGAAACTCAATCTACGAGCAGTACTTC
TRBJ2-1 | once | TRBD2 | TRBV5-1 | CASSAQTSGVSSYNEQFF | TGCGCCAGCAGCGCCCAGACTAGCGGGGTAAGCTCCTACAATGAGCAGTTCTTC
TRBJ2-5 | - | - | TRBV9 | CASSDPAEETQYF | TGTGCCAGCAGCGACCCAGCGGAAGAGACCCAGTACTTC
TRBJ1-3 | - | - | TRBV18 | CASSPLAAGRGNTIYF | TGTGCCAGCTCACCACTAGCGGCAGGGCGAGGAAACACCATATATTTT
TRBJ1-6 | - | - | TRBV6-5 | CASSYGREGYNSPLHF | TGTGCCAGCAGTTACGGGAGGGAGGGGTATAATTCACCCCTCCACTTT
TRBJ1-2 | - | - | TRBV9 | CASSDWGGPSNYGYTF | TGTGCCAGCAGCGACTGGGGGGGGCCCTCTAACTATGGCTACACCTTC
TRBJ1-6 | - | - | TRBV19 | CASSPGQSPSPLHF | TGTGCCAGTAGCCCGGGACAATCGCCTTCACCCCTCCACTTT
TRBJ2-5 | once | TRBD2 | TRBV12-5 | CASGLVLAGGPKTQYF | TGTGCTAGTGGTTTGGTACTTGCGGGGGGGCCCAAGACCCAGTACTTC
TRBJ1-2 | - | - | TRBV7-9 | CASSLAMGGLGRPNYGYTF | TGTGCCAGCAGCTTAGCTATGGGAGGTTTGGGTCGACCTAACTATGGCTACACCTTC
TRBJ2-1 | - | TRBD2 | TRBV6-4 | CASSPSGGAENEQFF | TGTGCCAGCAGTCCCTCGGGGGGGGCCGAGAATGAGCAGTTCTTC